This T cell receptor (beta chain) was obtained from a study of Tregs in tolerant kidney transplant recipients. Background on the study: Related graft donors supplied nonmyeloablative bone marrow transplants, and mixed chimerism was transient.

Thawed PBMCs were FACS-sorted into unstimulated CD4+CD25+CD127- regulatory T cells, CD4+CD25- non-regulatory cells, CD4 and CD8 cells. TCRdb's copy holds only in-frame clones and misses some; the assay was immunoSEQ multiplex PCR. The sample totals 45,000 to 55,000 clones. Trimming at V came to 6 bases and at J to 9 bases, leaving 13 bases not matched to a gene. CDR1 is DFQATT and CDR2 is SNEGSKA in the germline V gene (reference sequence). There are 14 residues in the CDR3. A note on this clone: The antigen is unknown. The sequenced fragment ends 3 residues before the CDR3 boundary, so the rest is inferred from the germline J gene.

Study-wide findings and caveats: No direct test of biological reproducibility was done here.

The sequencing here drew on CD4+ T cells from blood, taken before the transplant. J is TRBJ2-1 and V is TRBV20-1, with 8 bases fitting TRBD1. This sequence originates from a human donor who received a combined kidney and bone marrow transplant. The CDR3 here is CSATAPQGAGEQFF. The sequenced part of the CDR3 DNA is TGCAGTGCCACGGCCCCCCAGGGGGCGGGTGAG.